Listed here is a single T cell receptor beta chain. What it recognizes is unknown. This sequence may be a read error, since a much larger clone differs from it by one base. This sample was included in a study of blood T cells in healthy people across ages. Study conclusions and caveats: Leaving the PBMCs unsorted stopped any conclusive comparison of naive versus antigen-experienced cells. Naive T cell percentage strongly correlated with TCR beta diversity. Significant beta diversity loss was already apparent by age approximately 37, declining roughly linearly.

Combining a sample-barcoded 5' primer with a J-beta primer mix, a second PCR ran for about 6 to 11 cycles. A template-switch adaptor containing 12 random nucleotides labeled each cDNA molecule. Via MiXCR, TCRdb re-called the 5' RACE reads, giving one row per CDR3 protein. The sample gives 1.5 million to 2 million distinct CDR3 sequences, 40% to 55% of which show up once; roughly 2.1% is in the top ten. The CDR3 contains 11 residues. The junction had 9 bases not matched to a gene; V was cut back by 6 bases and J by 12 bases. Germline CDR1 reads SQVTM; CDR2 reads ANQGSEA. The gene calls are TRBV29-1 and TRBJ1-2; the match to TRBD1 covers 8 bases. The receptor was isolated from a woman between 40 and 50 years old in good health. Sequencing input: blood. The CDR3 loop is CSVSMTGDHTF. The CDR3 nucleotides are TGCAGCGTATCAATGACAGGGGACCACACCTTC.